This T cell receptor beta chain originates from a study of blood T cell repertoires in COVID-19. Overall study: Sources were T cells, B-cell-depleted T cells, or PBMCs; the material itself was cDNA or gDNA.

Data came from immunoSEQ multiplex PCR; TCRdb stores just in-frame clones and leaves some out. The sample gives fewer than 40,000 clones, approximately 91% of which show up once; 5% to 7% is in the top ten. Per germline, CDR1 SGHVS and CDR2 FQNEAQ. The CDR3 has 15 residues. The V and J ends lost 4 bases and 3 bases respectively, with 15 bases between them. This receptor was identified in a human donor in a cohort sampled during active COVID-19. Sequencing was performed on peripheral blood. The chain uses TRBV7-8 and TRBJ1-1; no clear D. The CDR3 coding sequence is TGTGCCAGCAGCTCCTGGGATACGAGGGACACTGAAGCTTTCTTT. Residues: CASSSWDTRDTEAFF.